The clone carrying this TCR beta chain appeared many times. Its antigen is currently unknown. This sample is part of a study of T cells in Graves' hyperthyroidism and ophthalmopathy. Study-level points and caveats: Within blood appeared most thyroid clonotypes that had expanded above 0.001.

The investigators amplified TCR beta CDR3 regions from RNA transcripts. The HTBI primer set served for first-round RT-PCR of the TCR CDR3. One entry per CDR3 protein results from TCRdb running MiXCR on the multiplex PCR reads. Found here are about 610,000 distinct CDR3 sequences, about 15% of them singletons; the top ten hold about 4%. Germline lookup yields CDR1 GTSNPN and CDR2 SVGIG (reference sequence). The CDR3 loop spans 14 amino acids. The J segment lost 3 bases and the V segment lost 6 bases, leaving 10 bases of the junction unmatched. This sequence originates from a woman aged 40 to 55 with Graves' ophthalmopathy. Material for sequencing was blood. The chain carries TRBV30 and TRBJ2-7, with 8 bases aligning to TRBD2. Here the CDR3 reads CACNLASGFYEQYF. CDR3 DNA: TGTGCCTGCAATTTGGCTAGCGGGTTCTACGAGCAGTACTTC.